These T cell receptor beta chains were read from a single sample in a study of blood T cell repertoires in COVID-19. Sequenced by immunoSEQ multiplex PCR; TCRdb stores in-frame clones only, minus some. The sample includes under 250,000 clones, over 70% seen only once; the top ten take just over 8.5%. Material: peripheral blood. These receptors all stem from a man between 35 and 55 years old with active or convalescent COVID-19. Both conserved end residues are part of each CDR3. D genes are given only for firm matches. Rows give clone size only sometimes, using once, few, many, or a class for an expanded clone.

clone size	V gene	D gene	J gene	CDR3 protein	CDR3 DNA
NA	TRBV29-1	TRBD1	TRBJ2-7	CSVGGGTDNLYEQYF	TGCAGCGTTGGAGGTGGGACAGATAACCTCTACGAGCAGTACTTC
NA	TRBV12-3/TRBV12-4	NA	TRBJ1-1	CASRSYREEAFF	TGTGCCAGCAGGTCATATAGAGAGGAAGCTTTCTTT
NA	TRBV4-1	TRBD1	TRBJ1-1	CASSQGRTGDTEAFF	TGCGCCAGCAGCCAAGGCCGGACAGGGGACACTGAAGCTTTCTTT
NA	TRBV30	TRBD2	TRBJ2-1	CAWSVGSGDYNEQFF	TGTGCCTGGAGTGTGGGTAGCGGGGATTACAATGAGCAGTTCTTC
NA	TRBV27	NA	TRBJ1-3	CASKTFSGNTIYF	TGTGCCAGCAAGACATTCTCTGGAAACACCATATATTTT
NA	TRBV28	NA	TRBJ1-3	CASSFQQGGGNTIYF	TGTGCCAGCAGTTTTCAACAGGGTGGGGGAAACACCATATATTTT
once	TRBV6-7	TRBD2	TRBJ2-7	CASRAGEVYEQYF	TGTGCCAGTAGAGCGGGAGAAGTCTACGAGCAGTACTTC
NA	TRBV11-2	NA	TRBJ2-3	CASSPTTDTQYF	TGTGCCAGCAGCCCAACAACAGATACGCAGTATTTT
NA	TRBV2	NA	TRBJ2-3	CASRDKGPTGDTQYF	TGTGCCAGCAGGGACAAAGGCCCCACAGGAGATACGCAGTATTTT
NA	TRBV21-1	NA	TRBJ1-1	CASSKTTTNEAFF	TGTGCCAGCAGCAAAACAACAACCAATGAAGCTTTCTTT
NA	TRBV10-3	NA	TRBJ2-7	CAISVPGLHEQYF	TGTGCCATCAGTGTCCCGGGTCTCCACGAGCAGTACTTC
once	TRBV7-9	TRBD2	TRBJ2-5	CASSPLSGETQYF	TGTGCCAGCAGCCCCCTTAGCGGGGAGACCCAGTACTTC
NA	TRBV6-1	TRBD2	TRBJ2-7	CASSAPGGYLEPYEQYF	TGTGCCAGCAGTGCACCGGGAGGATACCTTGAGCCCTACGAGCAGTACTTC
few	TRBV5-1	TRBD1	TRBJ1-2	CASSPGTVYGYTF	TGCGCCAGCAGCCCCGGGACAGTCTATGGCTACACCTTC
NA	TRBV4-2	NA	TRBJ2-5	CASSQDLSGETQYF	TGTGCCAGCAGCCAAGATCTAAGCGGGGAGACCCAGTACTTC
NA	TRBV10-3	TRBD2	TRBJ2-6	CAISDPGLAGTGGGGANVLTF	TGTGCCATCAGTGACCCAGGACTAGCGGGTACCGGAGGGGGTGGGGCCAACGTCCTGACTTTC
NA	TRBV24-1	NA	TRBJ2-3	CATKAGDREDTDTQYF	TGTGCCACCAAAGCGGGGGACAGGGAAGACACAGATACGCAGTATTTT
NA	TRBV3-1/TRBV3-2	NA	TRBJ1-2	CASSQGPRGYTF	TGTGCCAGCAGCCAAGGGCCCAGGGGCTACACCTTC
NA	TRBV28	TRBD2	TRBJ2-2	CASRASGSSRELFF	TGTGCCAGCAGAGCTAGCGGGAGTTCGAGGGAGCTGTTTTTT
NA	TRBV19	NA	TRBJ1-2	CASTGNYGYTF	TGTGCCAGTACAGGGAACTATGGCTACACCTTC
NA	TRBV5-5	NA	TRBJ2-2	CASSWGTGSGELFF	TGTGCCAGCAGCTGGGGCACAGGTTCCGGGGAGCTGTTTTTT
NA	TRBV14	NA	TRBJ1-2	CASSQGGGYTF	TGTGCCAGCAGCCAAGGGGGCGGCTACACCTTC
NA	TRBV3-1/TRBV3-2	TRBD1	TRBJ2-2	CASSQERGRHGELFF	TGTGCCAGCAGCCAAGAAAGGGGGCGCCACGGGGAGCTGTTTTTT
NA	TRBV25-1	NA	TRBJ1-5	CASSESAGNNQPQHF	TGTGCCAGCAGTGAATCAGCAGGAAACAATCAGCCCCAGCATTTT
NA	TRBV24-1	NA	TRBJ1-1	CATSDRVGTEAFF	TGTGCCACCAGTGACAGGGTGGGCACTGAAGCTTTCTTT
NA	TRBV9	TRBD1	TRBJ2-2	CASSVRDRGIANTGELFF	TGTGCCAGCAGCGTCCGGGACAGGGGGATCGCGAACACCGGGGAGCTGTTTTTT
NA	TRBV19	TRBD1	TRBJ2-5	CASSPGQGEETQYF	TGTGCCAGTAGCCCGGGACAGGGTGAAGAGACCCAGTACTTC
NA	TRBV19	NA	TRBJ1-5	CASSIEYIGQPQHF	TGTGCCAGTAGTATAGAATACATTGGTCAGCCCCAGCATTTT
NA	TRBV2	NA	TRBJ2-7	CASSEDRQLQYF	TGTGCTAGCAGTGAAGATCGACAACTCCAGTACTTC
NA	TRBV6-1	TRBD2	TRBJ2-3	CASSELAGGITDTQYF	TGTGCCAGCAGTGAATTAGCGGGGGGGATCACAGATACGCAGTATTTT
NA	TRBV6-5	NA	TRBJ1-1	CASSNTVNTEAFF	TGTGCCAGCAGTAATACAGTGAACACTGAAGCTTTCTTT
NA	TRBV27	TRBD1	TRBJ1-4	CASSPSDRGDEKLFF	TGTGCCAGCAGTCCATCAGACAGGGGAGATGAAAAACTGTTTTTT
once	TRBV6-5	TRBD1	TRBJ1-1	CASRIVQGATEAFF	TGTGCCAGCAGGATAGTGCAGGGGGCAACTGAAGCTTTCTTT
NA	TRBV27	NA	TRBJ1-4	CASSSLSNEKLFF	TGTGCCAGCAGTTCCCTTTCTAATGAAAAACTGTTTTTT
NA	TRBV12-3/TRBV12-4	TRBD1	TRBJ1-2	CASTGQGYRYTF	TGTGCCAGCACCGGACAGGGGTATCGCTACACCTTC
NA	TRBV19	NA	TRBJ1-1	CASSRAGVNTEAFF	TGTGCCAGTAGTAGGGCAGGGGTGAACACTGAAGCTTTCTTT
NA	TRBV29-1	TRBD1	TRBJ1-1	CSAGVDRWGTEAFF	TGCAGCGCGGGAGTGGACAGGTGGGGTACTGAAGCTTTCTTT
NA	TRBV5-1	NA	TRBJ2-7	CASSFQGRQYF	TGCGCCAGCAGCTTCCAGGGGCGTCAGTACTTC
NA	TRBV3-1/TRBV3-2	NA	TRBJ1-2	CASSQDDGGLGGYTF	TGTGCCAGCAGCCAAGATGACGGGGGGCTTGGCGGCTACACCTTC
NA	TRBV10-3	NA	TRBJ1-1	CAISEGPQGSNTEAFF	TGTGCCATCAGTGAGGGTCCCCAGGGGTCGAACACTGAAGCTTTCTTT
few	TRBV4-3	NA	TRBJ1-2	CASSQDPGGGNYGYTF	TGCGCCAGCAGCCAAGATCCGGGGGGCGGTAACTATGGCTACACCTTC
NA	TRBV23-1	TRBD2	TRBJ2-3	CASSQCLTSGGLSTDTQYF	TGCGCCAGCAGTCAATGTTTGACTAGCGGGGGCCTAAGCACAGATACGCAGTATTTT
NA	TRBV6-5	TRBD1	TRBJ1-4	CASTQQGGQEKLFF	TGTGCCAGCACCCAACAGGGGGGACAGGAAAAACTGTTTTTT
NA	TRBV30	NA	TRBJ2-7	CAWSAGAGGHEQYF	TGTGCCTGGAGTGCCGGAGCGGGCGGTCACGAGCAGTACTTC
NA	TRBV5-1	TRBD1	TRBJ2-7	CASSLMGTGTYEQYF	TGCGCCAGCAGCTTGATGGGGACAGGAACCTACGAGCAGTACTTC
NA	TRBV24-1	TRBD1	TRBJ2-3	CATSEGGSSTDTQYF	TGTGCCACCAGTGAAGGGGGCTCTAGCACAGATACGCAGTATTTT
NA	TRBV24-1	NA	TRBJ2-2	CATGVGAAGELFF	TGTGCCACCGGTGTGGGGGCGGCCGGGGAGCTGTTTTTT
NA	TRBV30	NA	TRBJ1-1	CAWSVSGDTEAFF	TGTGCCTGGAGTGTTTCGGGGGACACTGAAGCTTTCTTT
few	TRBV7-7	TRBD2	TRBJ2-5	CASSAGGLGETQYF	TGTGCTAGCAGTGCGGGGGGCCTGGGAGAGACCCAGTACTTC
once	TRBV5-5	TRBD1	TRBJ1-1	CASSQQTGAMNTEAFF	TGTGCCAGCAGCCAGCAAACAGGGGCCATGAACACTGAAGCTTTCTTT
NA	TRBV28	NA	TRBJ1-3	CASSLFRASSGNTIYF	TGTGCCAGCAGTTTATTCAGGGCTAGCTCTGGAAACACCATATATTTT
NA	TRBV5-1	NA	TRBJ2-7	CASSGLSRGQYEQYF	TGCGCCAGCTCTGGACTTTCTCGAGGTCAATACGAGCAGTACTTC
NA	TRBV5-1	TRBD2	TRBJ2-5	CASSFASGGGETQYF	TGCGCCAGCAGCTTCGCTAGCGGGGGCGGGGAGACCCAGTACTTC
once	TRBV7-9	NA	TRBJ1-1	CASSLEANTEAFF	TGTGCCAGCAGCTTAGAAGCAAACACTGAAGCTTTCTTT
NA	TRBV6-5	TRBD1	TRBJ1-5	CASSYSGQGTPQHF	TGTGCCAGCAGTTACTCGGGACAGGGGACGCCCCAGCATTTT
NA	TRBV6-5	NA	TRBJ1-4	CASGFQNREKLFF	TGTGCCAGCGGGTTTCAAAACAGGGAAAAACTGTTTTTT
NA	TRBV19	TRBD1	TRBJ1-6	CASSTRQGNSPLHF	TGTGCCAGTAGTACAAGACAGGGGAATTCACCCCTCCACTTT